Listed here are 17 T cell receptor beta chains from one sample, sequenced in a study of T-cell memory formation after mild COVID-19. TCRdb reprocessed the 5' RACE reads with MiXCR, giving one entry per CDR3 protein. The sample shows about 400,000 distinct CDR3 sequences, less than 25% of them seen only once. Specimen: PBMCs or a T cell subset sorted from them (not recorded which). These TCRs come from an adult woman who had mild COVID-19 (a few samples of this study predate the infection). Cell type and time point are not known.

The chain joins TRBV3-1 to TRBJ2-1, with D possibly being TRBD2 (5 bases). The CDR3 is made up of 18 amino acids. V was pared by 0 bases and J by 0 bases, with 15 bases between. CDR1 and CDR2 (germline): LGHDT, YNNKEL (reference sequence). In DNA, the CDR3 is TGTGCCAGCAGCCAAGATTTACTAGAGGTGAGCTCCTACAATGAGCAGTTCTTC. Residues: CASSQDLLEVSSYNEQFF.

This clonotype showed up just a few times. The CDR3 sequence: CASSPQQGGPYEQYF. CDR3 DNA: TGCGCCAGCAGCCCGCAACAAGGGGGTCCCTACGAGCAGTACTTC. V is TRBV5-1 and J is TRBJ2-7, with a possible D match to TRBD1 (6 bases). V was clipped by 4 bases and J by 2 bases, with 16 bases between them. Germline V gene lookup returns CDR1 SGHRS and CDR2 YFSETQ. The CDR3 extends over 15 amino acids.

This chain connects TRBV11-2 to TRBJ2-5, with 8 bases fitting TRBD2. V lost 2 bases, J lost 5 bases, and 7 bases stayed unmatched. Germline V CDR1 and CDR2: SGHAT, FQNNGV. The CDR3 has 15 amino acids. The DNA of the CDR3 is TGTGCCAGCAGCTTATATTGGGGCGGGAGGGAGACCCAGTACTTC. This codes for CASSLYWGGRETQYF.

The chain is built from TRBV6-2 or TRBV6-3 and TRBJ2-5; TRBD2 agrees at 10 bases. From germline, CDR1 is MNHEY and CDR2 SVGEGT. Trimming took 0 bases from V and 5 from J; bases not matched to a gene: 9. The CDR3 contains 17 residues. In DNA form, the CDR3 reads TGTGCCAGCAGTTACTCTAGCGGGAGGTTTATCCGGGAGACCCAGTACTTC. Its translation is CASSYSSGRFIRETQYF.

This clonotype showed up many times. The rearrangement uses TRBV3-1 and TRBJ2-3; 7 bases fit TRBD2. The CDR3 spans 15 residues. With 4 bases clipped from V and 0 bases from J, the junction kept 4 bases outside the gene matches. CDR1 and CDR2 (germline): LGHDT, YNNKEL (reference sequence). The CDR3 here is CASSPGTTSTDTQYF. In nucleotides, the CDR3 is TGTGCCAGCAGCCCGGGGACTACTAGCACAGATACGCAGTATTTT.

The sample holds a few counts of this clonotype. The rearrangement uses TRBV5-5 and TRBJ1-5; 9 bases map to TRBD1. CDR3 length: 17 amino acids. J lost 6 bases, V lost 4 bases, and 14 bases had no gene match. Germline CDR1 reads SGHKS; CDR2 reads YYEKEE (reference sequence). The CDR3 region is CASSTGARTGEAQPQHF. Here the CDR3 DNA reads TGTGCCAGCAGCACGGGGGCGCGGACAGGGGAGGCTCAGCCCCAGCATTTT.

This clonotype was seen a handful of times. J is TRBJ2-7 and V is TRBV29-1, with unresolved D. Trimming cost V 7 bases and J 1 base, with 11 bases left between them. The CDR3 has 12 amino acids. Germline values: CDR1 SQVTM, CDR2 ANQGSEA. The CDR3, as DNA: TGCAGCGCCGGCCCTGGTTCCTACGAGCAGTACTTC. It is translated as CSAGPGSYEQYF.

The chain carries TRBV12-3 or TRBV12-4 and TRBJ2-5; 7 nucleotides align to TRBD2. The CDR3 is made up of 13 amino acids. V was pared by 8 bases and J by 5 bases, with 8 bases of the junction left unmatched. The CDR3 DNA is TGTGCCAGCCGCAGAGTGGGGGGGGAGACCCAGTACTTC. Protein: CASRRVGGETQYF.

This clonotype was detected a few times. The chain has TRBV9 and TRBJ2-7; 11 bases align to TRBD1. Germline trimming cut 4 bases from V and 4 bases from J; bases unmatched to any gene: 7. This CDR3 comprises 15 residues. Germline V gene sequence: CDR1 SGDLS, CDR2 YYNGEE. This CDR3 is CASSIHRDRGYEQYF. As DNA, the CDR3 is TGTGCCAGCAGCATCCACCGGGACAGGGGGTACGAGCAGTACTTC. Supplemented by reference TRBV9 and TRBJ2-7, the full variable domain reads DSGVTQTPKHLITATGQRVTLRCSPRSGDLSVYWYQQSLDQGLQFLIQYYNGEERAKGNILERFSAQQFPDLHSELNLSSLELGDSALYFCASSIHRDRGYEQYFGPGTRLTVT.

The chain links TRBV4-2 to TRBJ2-1, with 11 bases identical to TRBD2. Germline assignment: CDR1 LGHNA and CDR2 YNFKEQ. This CDR3 region has 16 residues. The V gene end was trimmed by 8 bases and the J gene end by 9 bases; junction bases not matched to a gene: 15. As DNA, the CDR3 is TGTGCCAGCCGCTACGATAGCGGGAGGGCCCTTGGTGAGCAGTTCTTC. Its protein product is CASRYDSGRALGEQFF.

In this sample, this clonotype turned up many times. This chain links TRBV9 with TRBJ2-7; D is possibly TRBD1 (5 bases). This CDR3 contains 14 residues. With 0 bases removed from V and 5 bases from J, the gap between germline ends came to 12 bases. CDR1 is SGDLS, CDR2 YYNGEE, per germline. The DNA for the CDR3 is TGTGCCAGCAGCGTAGCCATAGGGGCCCACGAGCAGTACTTC. Amino acids: CASSVAIGAHEQYF.

This clonotype was recorded a few times. The chain uses TRBV3-1 and TRBJ2-3; 9 bases match TRBD2. V lost 5 bases to trimming and J lost 1 base; unmatched junction nucleotides: 4. Germline CDR1 LGHDT, CDR2 YNNKEL (reference sequence). The length of the CDR3 is 15 residues. The CDR3 nucleotides are TGTGCCAGCAGCTTTAGCGGGAGAGGCACAGATACGCAGTATTTT. It is translated as CASSFSGRGTDTQYF.

The CDR3 DNA sequence: TGTGCCAGCAGCTTCAGCGGACTAGCGGAGGGAAGAGAGACCCAGTACTTC. Its protein is CASSFSGLAEGRETQYF. The V and J genes are TRBV5-5 and TRBJ2-5, with TRBD2 matching over 10 bases. CDR1 and CDR2 from the germline V gene are SGHKS and YYEKEE (reference sequence). This CDR3 region has 17 residues. V gave up 2 bases and J gave up 4 bases; unmatched junction bases: 11. Using reference TRBV5-5 and TRBJ2-5 for the parts outside the CDR3, the full variable domain is DAGVTQSPTHLIKTRGQQVTLRCSPISGHKSVSWYQQVLGQGPQFIFQYYEKEERGRGNFPDRFSARQFPNYSSELNVNALLLGDSALYLCASSFSGLAEGRETQYFGPGTRLLVL.

This clonotype has more than one count but fewer than ten. This rearrangement joins TRBV4-1 to TRBJ1-2, with TRBD1 as a possible D gene (6 bases). Germline assignment: CDR1 MGHRA and CDR2 YSYEKL. V lost 4 bases and J lost 6, with 15 bases in between. The CDR3 runs to 14 residues. The CDR3 DNA is TGCGCCAGCAGCCGGGTCGGGGGGCAGGATGGCTACACCTTC. It yields the protein CASSRVGGQDGYTF.

V gene TRBV7-6 combines with J gene TRBJ1-2; TRBD1 is a possible D gene (5 bases). The V and J ends lost 6 bases and 8 bases respectively, with 22 bases between them. The CDR3 length is 15 residues. Looked up from germline, CDR1 is SGHVS and CDR2 is FNYEAQ. This chain's CDR3 is CASSEVQGAPVGYTF. CDR3 nucleotide sequence: TGTGCCAGCAGTGAGGTCCAGGGAGCCCCTGTAGGCTACACCTTC.

The V gene is TRBV2, the J gene TRBJ2-1; no definite D call. The CDR3 consists of 16 residues. Germline V gene data show CDR1 as SNHLY and CDR2 as FYNNEI. V lost 3 bases to trimming and J lost 4 bases, with 16 bases between them. CDR3 coding DNA: TGTGCCAGCAGTGACCCCTCTTCGACTGCTTACAATGAGCAGTTCTTC. This gives the protein CASSDPSSTAYNEQFF.

V is TRBV20-1 and J is TRBJ2-1; D unclear. The CDR3 runs 15 residues. Trimming stripped 2 bases from V and 0 bases from J, with 11 bases between. Germline CDR1 and CDR2: DFQATT and SNEGSKA (reference sequence). CDR3 sequence: CSARHHRRSYNEQFF. CDR3 nucleotides: TGCAGTGCTAGACACCACCGGCGCTCCTACAATGAGCAGTTCTTC.